The 10 T cell receptor beta chains below all came from one sample that was sequenced in a study of T-cell reconstitution after alpha-beta-depleted transplantation in children. Unique molecular identifiers were built into the TCRbeta library. TCRdb reprocessed the PCR reads with MiXCR, giving one entry per CDR3 protein. Of approximately 270,000 distinct CDR3 sequences listed, about 10% are singletons. Sequences were derived from PBMCs from the stem cell graft donor, sampled from the stem cell graft. The receptors stem from a human donor who donated a stem cell graft to a child with SCID.

This clonotype showed up just a few times. V gene TRBV12-3 or TRBV12-4 combines with J gene TRBJ2-1; the match to TRBD2 covers 12 bases. The V segment lost 5 bases and the J segment 3 bases; nucleotides outside the gene matches: 5. CDR3 size: 16 residues. The CDR3 protein is CASSPWTSGIYNEQFF. For the CDR3, the DNA is TGTGCCAGCAGTCCCTGGACTAGCGGGATCTACAATGAGCAGTTCTTC.

The chain uses TRBV5-1 and TRBJ2-7; 8 positions agree with TRBD1. The CDR3 spans 15 residues. Germline loops: CDR1 SGHRS, CDR2 YFSETQ. With 3 bases clipped from V and 0 bases from J, the junction kept 5 bases outside the gene matches. CDR3 in DNA: TGCGCCAGCAGCTCCACTGGACAGGGCTCCTACGAGCAGTACTTC. Protein: CASSSTGQGSYEQYF. Filled out from reference TRBV5-1 and TRBJ2-7, the complete variable domain reads KAGVTQTPRYLIKTRGQQVTLSCSPISGHRSVSWYQQTPGQGLQFLFEYFSETQRNKGNFPGRFSGRQFSNSRSEMNVSTLELGDSALYLCASSSTGQGSYEQYFGPGTRLTVT.

The chain joins TRBV6-1 to TRBJ1-5; TRBD1 might be the D (6 bases). Germline CDR1 MNHNS, CDR2 SASEGT. CDR3 length: 15 amino acids. Trimming removed 6 bases at V and 5 bases at J, with 17 bases between. The CDR3 sequence is CASSETGGVYQPQHF. The CDR3 DNA is TGTGCCAGCAGCGAGACGGGGGGCGTGTATCAGCCCCAGCATTTT.

This clonotype has at least ten counts. The chain has TRBV3-1 and TRBJ1-5; TRBD1 matches at 7 bases. Germline loops: CDR1 LGHDT, CDR2 YNNKEL (reference sequence). The J segment lost 4 bases and the V segment lost 5 bases, leaving 5 bases of the junction unmatched. This CDR3 contains 14 residues. CDR3: CASSGPTGNQPQHF. Written as DNA, the CDR3 is TGTGCCAGCAGCGGGCCGACAGGGAATCAGCCCCAGCATTTT.

The V gene is TRBV3-1, the J gene TRBJ2-3; TRBD2 agrees at 9 bases. V shed 5 bases, J shed 3 bases, and the junction held 9 bases outside the gene matches. Germline CDR1 LGHDT, CDR2 YNNKEL (reference sequence). The CDR3 totals 16 residues. CDR3 in amino acids: CASSKGLAGGTDTQYF. CDR3 DNA sequence: TGTGCCAGCAGCAAGGGACTAGCTGGCGGGACAGATACGCAGTATTTT.

There are a few counts of this clonotype. The chain carries TRBV12-3 or TRBV12-4 and TRBJ2-3; TRBD1 matches 7 bases. The ends lost 7 bases at V and 0 bases at J; junction bases unmatched: 10. The length of the CDR3 is 16 residues. CDR3 sequence reads: CASNPVRGLSTDTQYF. The CDR3 DNA is TGTGCCAGCAACCCGGTTAGGGGGCTCAGCACAGATACGCAGTATTTT.

This clonotype has only a few counts. V is TRBV25-1 and J is TRBJ2-7; D gene ambiguous. Germline CDR1 is MGHDK and CDR2 is SYGVNS. Trimming left V 2 bases short and J 3 bases short, with 5 bases between. This CDR3 contains 12 residues. The CDR3, as DNA: TGTGCCAGCAGTGAAATCGGCTACGAGCAGTACTTC. It translates to CASSEIGYEQYF.

This chain uses TRBV5-1 with TRBJ1-4; D might be TRBD1 (6 bases). Deletions cut 2 bases from V and 7 bases from J, with 15 bases between. Germline V gene sequence: CDR1 SGHRS, CDR2 YFSETQ. The CDR3 contains 15 residues. This CDR3 reads CASSLQGGNGEKLFF. The CDR3 bases are TGCGCCAGCAGCTTACAGGGAGGTAACGGTGAAAAACTGTTTTTT. Looking up the rest from reference TRBV5-1 and TRBJ1-4 gives the full variable domain: KAGVTQTPRYLIKTRGQQVTLSCSPISGHRSVSWYQQTPGQGLQFLFEYFSETQRNKGNFPGRFSGRQFSNSRSEMNVSTLELGDSALYLCASSLQGGNGEKLFFGSGTQLSVL.

The rearrangement uses TRBV4-1 and TRBJ2-5; D is unclear. The V gene's germline CDR1 is MGHRA and CDR2 YSYEKL. The CDR3 length is 13 residues. With 1 base removed from V and 7 bases from J, the gap between germline ends came to 10 bases. The CDR3 bases are TGCGCCAGCAGCCAAGCTAGAACACCGACCCAGTACTTC. Encoded protein: CASSQARTPTQYF.

This clonotype has at least ten counts. This chain links TRBV20-1 with TRBJ2-1; possibly TRBD1 or TRBD2 for D (5 bases each). The CDR3 loop spans 14 amino acids. V was cut by 0 bases and J by 12 bases, with 18 bases left in between. From germline, CDR1 is DFQATT and CDR2 SNEGSKA (reference sequence). CDR3 sequence reads: CSAREVFSLGAQFF. The DNA of the CDR3 is TGCAGTGCTAGAGAGGTTTTTTCCCTCGGGGCGCAGTTCTTC.